This is a list of T cell receptor beta chains from one sample in a study of identical twins. TCRdb reprocessed the 5' RACE reads with MiXCR, giving one entry per CDR3 protein. The top ten clones hold roughly 4% of a sample with about 240,000 distinct CDR3 sequences, about 13% of them seen once. The same sample was also used in a study of yellow fever vaccine responses in identical twins.

The specimen sequenced was memory (CD45RO+) T cells sorted from blood. The receptors here all came from a woman aged 18-29 years in good health. Both conserved end residues are part of each CDR3. D genes are given only for firm matches. Clone sizes are given selectively: once, few, many, or a class where the clone is expanded.

>14|.|TRBV6-1|.|TRBJ1-2
CASSEGSVNYGYTF
TGTGCCAGCAGTGAAGGGAGTGTTAACTATGGCTACACCTTC
>15|.|TRBV7-2|.|TRBJ2-7
CASSLDGRGVYEQYF
TGTGCCAGCAGCTTAGACGGAAGAGGGGTCTACGAGCAGTACTTC
>15|.|TRBV5-1|.|TRBJ2-5
CASSLEEWGWETQYF
TGCGCCAGCAGCCTGGAGGAGTGGGGTTGGGAGACCCAGTACTTC
>16|.|TRBV7-9|.|TRBJ1-5
CASSLDSGQRNQPQHF
TGTGCCAGCAGCTTAGATTCTGGACAGCGGAATCAGCCCCAGCATTTT
>16|.|TRBV25-1|many|TRBJ1-3
CASSEPSRLSGNTIYF
TGTGCCAGCAGTGAGCCTAGTCGTCTCTCTGGAAACACCATATATTTT
>16|TRBD1|TRBV12-3/TRBV12-4|many|TRBJ2-7
CASSQRDREPRYEQYF
TGTGCCAGCAGTCAACGGGACAGAGAGCCGCGCTACGAGCAGTACTTC
>16|.|TRBV5-1|many|TRBJ2-7
CASSLAYGRESYEQYF
TGCGCCAGCAGCTTGGCCTATGGACGGGAGTCCTACGAGCAGTACTTC
>12|TRBD1|TRBV12-3/TRBV12-4|many|TRBJ1-5
CASNRGDQPQHF
TGTGCCAGCAACAGGGGGGATCAGCCCCAGCATTTT
>17|.|TRBV20-1|few|TRBJ1-4
CSARDSGIPGGLEKLFF
TGCAGTGCTAGAGATTCGGGGATTCCTGGGGGCCTAGAAAAACTGTTTTTT
>15|.|TRBV5-1|few|TRBJ1-2
CASSLDQGMGYGYTF
TGCGCCAGCAGCTTGGATCAGGGGATGGGATATGGCTACACCTTC
>16|.|TRBV3-1|many|TRBJ2-4
CASSQQRSHGGDIQYF
TGTGCCAGCAGCCAACAACGTTCCCATGGTGGGGACATTCAGTACTTC